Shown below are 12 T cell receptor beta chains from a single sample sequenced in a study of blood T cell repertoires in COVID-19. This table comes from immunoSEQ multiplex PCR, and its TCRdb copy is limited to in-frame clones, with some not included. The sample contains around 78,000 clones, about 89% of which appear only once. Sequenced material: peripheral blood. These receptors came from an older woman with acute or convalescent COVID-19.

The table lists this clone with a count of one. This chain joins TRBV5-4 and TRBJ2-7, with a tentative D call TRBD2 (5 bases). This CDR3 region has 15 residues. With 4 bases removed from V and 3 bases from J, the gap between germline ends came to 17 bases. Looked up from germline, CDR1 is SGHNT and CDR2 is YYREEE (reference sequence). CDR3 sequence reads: CASSHKPEVGYEQYF. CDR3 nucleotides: TGTGCCAGCAGCCACAAGCCGGAGGTCGGCTACGAGCAGTACTTC.

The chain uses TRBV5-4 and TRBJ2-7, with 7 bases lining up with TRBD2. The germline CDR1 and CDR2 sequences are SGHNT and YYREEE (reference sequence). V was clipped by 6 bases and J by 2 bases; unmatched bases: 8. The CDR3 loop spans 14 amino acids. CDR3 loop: CASTRAGSPYEQYF. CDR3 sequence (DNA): TGTGCCAGCACCCGAGCGGGGTCCCCCTACGAGCAGTACTTC.

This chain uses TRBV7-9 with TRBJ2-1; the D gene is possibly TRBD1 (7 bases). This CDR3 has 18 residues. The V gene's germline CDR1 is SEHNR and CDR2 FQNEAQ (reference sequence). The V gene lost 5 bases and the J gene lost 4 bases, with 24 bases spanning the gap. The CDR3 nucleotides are TGTGCCAGCAGCGGCGGCCAGGGGGAGGTAACGGCTTACAATGAGCAGTTCTTC. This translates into CASSGGQGEVTAYNEQFF. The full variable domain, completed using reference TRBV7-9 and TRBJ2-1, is DTGVSQNPRHKITKRGQNVTFRCDPISEHNRLYWYRQTLGQGPEFLTYFQNEAQLEKSRLLSDRFSAERPKGSFSTLEIQRTEQGDSAMYLCASSGGQGEVTAYNEQFFGPGTRLTVL.

CDR3: CASSYKGDNSPLHF. The CDR3 bases are TGTGCCAGCAGCTACAAGGGAGATAATTCACCCCTCCACTTT. The J gene is TRBJ1-6, the V gene TRBV9; D not resolved. This CDR3 comprises 14 residues. V gave up 4 bases and J gave up 5 bases, with 10 bases separating them. Germline assignment: CDR1 SGDLS and CDR2 YYNGEE.

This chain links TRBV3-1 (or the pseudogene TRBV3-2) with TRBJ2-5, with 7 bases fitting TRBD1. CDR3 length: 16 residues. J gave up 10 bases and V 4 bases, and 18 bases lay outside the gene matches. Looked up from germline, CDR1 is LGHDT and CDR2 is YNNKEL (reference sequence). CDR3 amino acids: CASSPPTGWAEWGQYF. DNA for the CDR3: TGTGCCAGCAGCCCACCGACAGGGTGGGCCGAATGGGGCCAGTACTTC.

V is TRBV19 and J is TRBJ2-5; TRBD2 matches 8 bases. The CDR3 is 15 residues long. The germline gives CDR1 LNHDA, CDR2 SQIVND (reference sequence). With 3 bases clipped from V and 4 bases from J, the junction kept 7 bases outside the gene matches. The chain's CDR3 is CASSMGAGVGETQYF. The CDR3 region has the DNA TGTGCCAGTAGTATGGGAGCGGGGGTAGGAGAGACCCAGTACTTC.

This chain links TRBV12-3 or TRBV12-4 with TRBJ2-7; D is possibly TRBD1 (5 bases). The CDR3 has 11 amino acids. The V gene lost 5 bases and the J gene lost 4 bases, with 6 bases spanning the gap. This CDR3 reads CASSPGYEQYF. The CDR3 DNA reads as TGTGCCAGCAGTCCAGGGTACGAGCAGTACTTC.

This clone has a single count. CDR3 residues: CASSEGGSEAFF. The CDR3 bases are TGTGCCAGCAGTGAAGGGGGCAGTGAAGCTTTCTTT. The chain has TRBV2 and TRBJ1-1; perhaps TRBD1 as D (5 bases). Looked up from germline, CDR1 is SNHLY and CDR2 is FYNNEI. With 1 base removed from V and 7 bases from J, the gap between germline ends came to 7 bases. The CDR3 runs to 12 residues.

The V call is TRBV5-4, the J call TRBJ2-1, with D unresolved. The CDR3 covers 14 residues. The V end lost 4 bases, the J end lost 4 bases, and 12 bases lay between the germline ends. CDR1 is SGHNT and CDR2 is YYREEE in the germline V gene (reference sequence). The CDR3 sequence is CASSPNTGYNEQFF. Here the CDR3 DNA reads TGTGCCAGCAGCCCTAATACTGGTTACAATGAGCAGTTCTTC. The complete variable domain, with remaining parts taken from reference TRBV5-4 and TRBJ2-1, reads ETGVTQSPTHLIKTRGQQVTLRCSSQSGHNTVSWYQQALGQGPQFIFQYYREEENGRGNFPPRFSGLQFPNYSSELNVNALELDDSALYLCASSPNTGYNEQFFGPGTRLTVL.

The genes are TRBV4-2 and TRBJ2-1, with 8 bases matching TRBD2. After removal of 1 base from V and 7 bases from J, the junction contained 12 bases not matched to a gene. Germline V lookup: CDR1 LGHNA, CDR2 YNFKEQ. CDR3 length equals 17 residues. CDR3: CASSQVGTSGSGNEQFF. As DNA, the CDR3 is TGTGCCAGCAGCCAAGTGGGTACCAGCGGGAGTGGAAATGAGCAGTTCTTC.

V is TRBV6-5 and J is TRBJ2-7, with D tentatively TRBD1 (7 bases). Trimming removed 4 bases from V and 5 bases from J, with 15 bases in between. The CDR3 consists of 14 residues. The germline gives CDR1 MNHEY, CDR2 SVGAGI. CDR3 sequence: CASSFRQGGHEQYF. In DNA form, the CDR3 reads TGTGCCAGCAGTTTCCGACAGGGAGGCCACGAGCAGTACTTC.

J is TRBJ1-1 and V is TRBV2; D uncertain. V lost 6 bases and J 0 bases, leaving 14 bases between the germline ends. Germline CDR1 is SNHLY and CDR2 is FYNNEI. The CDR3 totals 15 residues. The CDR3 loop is CASSEIQTLNTEAFF. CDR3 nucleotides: TGTGCCAGCAGCGAGATACAGACCCTGAACACTGAAGCTTTCTTT.